A selection of T cell receptor beta chains follows, all from one sample in a study of shared clonotypes between healthy human individuals. Only in-frame clones appear in the TCRdb table, and some are missing; sequencing was by immunoSEQ multiplex PCR. Altogether roughly 650,000 clones are present, approximately 96% being singletons, with the ten largest covering less than 0.13%. The sample was naive CD8+ T cells sorted from blood. These receptors were taken from a woman in her 30s in good health. CDR3s include the opening cysteine and the closing phenylalanine or tryptophan. The D gene is left open where the match is weak. Not every row has a clone size; where given, it reads once, few, many or a size class.

cdr3_nt cdr3_aa j_call v_call clone_size d_call
TGTGCCAGCAGTTTCGCACCCGGGACTAGCGGGATCTACGAGCAGTACTTC CASSFAPGTSGIYEQYF TRBJ2-7 TRBV28 once TRBD2
TGTGCCAGCAGCGAGGATCGGACGGTCAACTATGGCTACACCTTC CASSEDRTVNYGYTF TRBJ1-2 TRBV5-6 . .
TGTGCCAGCAGTTTAAATTGGGGACAGGGGCTGGAAGAGACCCAGTACTTC CASSLNWGQGLEETQYF TRBJ2-5 TRBV28 . TRBD1
TGTGCCAGCAGCTTGGGACTGGAGACGACTAATGAAAAACTGTTTTTT CASSLGLETTNEKLFF TRBJ1-4 TRBV5-4 . .
TGTGCCAGCAGTTTGGCCCCTCAGGGGATGAATCAGCCCCAGCATTTT CASSLAPQGMNQPQHF TRBJ1-5 TRBV28 . .
TGTGCCACCAGCGCAGGTCAGGTTCAGCCCCAGCATTTT CATSAGQVQPQHF TRBJ1-5 TRBV15 . .
TGTGCCAGTAGTATCCTCGCGGGATACGAGCAGTACTTC CASSILAGYEQYF TRBJ2-7 TRBV19 once .
TGCAGCGTCATCGGACGGACATACATGAACACTGAAGCTTTCTTT CSVIGRTYMNTEAFF TRBJ1-1 TRBV29-1 . .
TGTGCCAGCAGCCGGACTAGCGCCACATACAATGAGCAGTTCTTC CASSRTSATYNEQFF TRBJ2-1 TRBV7-6 . TRBD2
TGTGCCAGCAGTCCAGGACAGCCCGGCTATGGCTACACCTTC CASSPGQPGYGYTF TRBJ1-2 TRBV27 . .
TGTGCCAGTAGCATCGACAGGGGCTACGAGCAGTACTTC CASSIDRGYEQYF TRBJ2-7 TRBV19 . TRBD1
TGTGCCAGTAGTATTCTGGTGGGAGGGGACACCGGGGAGCTGTTTTTT CASSILVGGDTGELFF TRBJ2-2 TRBV19 once TRBD2
TGTGCCAGCAGACAACAGGGTGACACTGAAGCTTTCTTT CASRQQGDTEAFF TRBJ1-1 TRBV9 . .
TGCGCCAGCAGCATCCGGGTAAACACTGAAGCTTTCTTT CASSIRVNTEAFF TRBJ1-1 TRBV4-1 . .
TGTGCCAGCAGTTTCACTAGCGGGAGGATAAACGAGCAGTACTTC CASSFTSGRINEQYF TRBJ2-7 TRBV6-5 . TRBD2